The 11 T cell receptor beta chains presented below share a single source sample, sequenced in a study of blood T cells in healthy people across ages (dated by TCRdb to 2013 to 2016). The library was generated by 5' RACE. Sequenced using an Illumina HiSeq 2500. A second roughly 7 to 12 cycle PCR used a sample-barcoded 5' primer and a J-beta primer mix. Using fastp trimming at Q25 and MiXCR clonotype assembly, TCRdb reanalyzed the public sequencing data and kept in-frame beta chains. A single entry per CDR3 protein holds the most common genes and DNA from its merged rows. This sample holds hundreds of thousands of distinct CDR3 sequences; 52% were observed only once. Of the sample, approximately 13% falls within the top ten clones. Sequenced material: blood. The receptors were gathered from a woman of 80 years or more in good health.

The chain carries TRBV7-8 and TRBJ2-7, with 11 bases aligning to TRBD1. The V and J ends lost 5 bases and 3 bases, in that order; junction bases with no gene match: 6. Germline V gene sequence: CDR1 SGHVS, CDR2 FQNEAQ. CDR3 length equals 15 residues. The CDR3 protein is CASSGGGTGGYEQYF. In DNA, the CDR3 is TGTGCCAGCAGCGGTGGGGGGACAGGGGGCTACGAGCAGTACTTC.

The chain recombines TRBV7-3 with TRBJ2-1; the D call may be TRBD1 or TRBD2 (5 bases each). The J call could be wrong; TRBJ2-7 is a better fit for the DNA end. Germline CDR1 SGHTA, CDR2 FQGTGA. The CDR3 has 15 amino acids. The CDR3 DNA reads as TGTGCCAGCAGCTTCTCGGGACCAAGTTACAATGAGCAGTACTTC. Amino acid sequence: CASSFSGPSYNEQYF.

This chain joins TRBV20-1 and TRBJ2-4; D remains unclear. V was pared by 6 bases and J by 0 bases, with 12 bases between. This CDR3 region has 14 residues. Germline V lookup: CDR1 DFQATT, CDR2 SNEGSKA (reference sequence). The DNA of the CDR3 is TGCAGTGCCTTTAGTGTTTTAGCCAAAAACATTCAGTACTTC. It yields the protein CSAFSVLAKNIQYF.

The table lists this clonotype with a few counts. This sequence joins TRBV24-1 and TRBJ1-5, with 9 bases fitting TRBD1. V shed 3 bases and J 0 bases; nucleotides not matched to a gene: 5. CDR3 size: 17 residues. Per germline, CDR1 KGHDR and CDR2 SFDVKD. The CDR3: CATSDPGTGNSNQPQHF. The CDR3 nucleotides are TGTGCCACCAGTGATCCCGGGACAGGGAATAGCAATCAGCCCCAGCATTTT.

This clonotype was counted ten times or more. The V gene is TRBV28, the J gene TRBJ1-2; D unresolved. The CDR3 is 12 residues long. Germline V gene sequence: CDR1 MDHEN, CDR2 SYDVKM. Trimming left V 1 base short and J 3 bases short, with 3 bases between. CDR3: CASSLSDYGYTF. DNA for the CDR3: TGTGCCAGCAGTTTATCAGACTATGGCTACACCTTC.

In its sample, this clonotype was seen many times. This rearrangement joins TRBV10-3 to TRBJ2-1, with D possibly being TRBD1 (5 bases). This CDR3 contains 15 residues. The V and J ends lost 7 bases and 5 bases respectively, with 18 bases between them. Germline V gene sequence: CDR1 ENHRY, CDR2 SYGVKD. CDR3 coding DNA: TGTGCCATCACTCAAAATTTAGGGGCCCACAATGAGCAGTTCTTC. Translating gives CAITQNLGAHNEQFF.

This clonotype appeared many times. This chain links TRBV24-1 with TRBJ2-1; 10 positions match TRBD2. CDR3 length: 16 amino acids. With 3 bases clipped from V and 9 bases from J, the junction kept 10 bases outside the gene matches. CDR1 is KGHDR and CDR2 is SFDVKD in the germline V gene. The CDR3 sequence: CATSDLPSGSWGEQFF. The CDR3 DNA is TGTGCCACCAGTGATCTTCCTAGCGGGAGCTGGGGTGAGCAGTTCTTC.

This clonotype was seen repeatedly, ten times or more. The chain combines TRBV20-1 with TRBJ2-1, with 9 bases lining up with TRBD2. CDR3 length: 16 residues. V gave up 5 bases and J gave up 2 bases; unmatched junction bases: 10. CDR1 is DFQATT and CDR2 is SNEGSKA in the germline V gene (reference sequence). The CDR3 loop is CSAGSVAGEAYNEQFF. CDR3 DNA sequence: TGCAGTGCTGGGTCTGTAGCGGGAGAAGCCTACAATGAGCAGTTCTTC.

This clonotype was counted many times. The genes are TRBV20-1 and TRBJ2-1; a weak D match, TRBD1 (5 bases). V shed 3 bases and J shed 12 bases, with 24 bases lying between them. The V gene's germline CDR1 is DFQATT and CDR2 SNEGSKA (reference sequence). CDR3 length: 15 residues. The CDR3 protein is CSARGRALLPTAQFF. The CDR3 coding sequence is TGCAGTGCTAGGGGCAGGGCGCTTCTCCCGACTGCGCAGTTCTTC.

The chain has TRBV7-2 and TRBJ1-2; 8 nucleotides match TRBD1. From germline, CDR1 is SGHTA and CDR2 FQGNSA. The CDR3 spans 13 residues. J lost 6 bases, V lost 6 bases, and 6 bases had no gene match. CDR3 DNA sequence: TGTGCCAGCAGACAACAGGGGGGGCATGGCTACACCTTC. This translates into CASRQQGGHGYTF.

The chain recombines TRBV5-5 with TRBJ2-1, with D tentatively TRBD2 (6 bases). V lost 2 bases to trimming and J lost 3 bases, with 9 bases between them. Germline V lookup: CDR1 SGHKS, CDR2 YYEKEE (reference sequence). This CDR3 comprises 14 residues. The CDR3 nucleotides read TGTGCCAGCAGCTTCCTGGACTACTACAATGAGCAGTTCTTC. It specifies CASSFLDYYNEQFF.